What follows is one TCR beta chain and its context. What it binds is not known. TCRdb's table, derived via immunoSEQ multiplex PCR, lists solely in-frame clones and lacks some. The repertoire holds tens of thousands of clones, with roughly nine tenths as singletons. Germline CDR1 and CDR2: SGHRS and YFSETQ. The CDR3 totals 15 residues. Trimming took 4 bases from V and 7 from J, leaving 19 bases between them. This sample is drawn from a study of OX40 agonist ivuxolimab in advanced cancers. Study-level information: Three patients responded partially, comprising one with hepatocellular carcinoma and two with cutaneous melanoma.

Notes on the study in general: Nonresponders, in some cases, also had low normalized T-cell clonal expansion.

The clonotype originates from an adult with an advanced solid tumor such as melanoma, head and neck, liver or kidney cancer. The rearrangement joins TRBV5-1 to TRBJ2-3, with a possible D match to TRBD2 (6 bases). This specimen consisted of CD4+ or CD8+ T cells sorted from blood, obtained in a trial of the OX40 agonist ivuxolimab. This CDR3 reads CASSHLGGERNTQYF. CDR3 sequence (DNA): TGCGCCAGCAGCCATTTGGGGGGAGAACGGAATACGCAGTATTTT.